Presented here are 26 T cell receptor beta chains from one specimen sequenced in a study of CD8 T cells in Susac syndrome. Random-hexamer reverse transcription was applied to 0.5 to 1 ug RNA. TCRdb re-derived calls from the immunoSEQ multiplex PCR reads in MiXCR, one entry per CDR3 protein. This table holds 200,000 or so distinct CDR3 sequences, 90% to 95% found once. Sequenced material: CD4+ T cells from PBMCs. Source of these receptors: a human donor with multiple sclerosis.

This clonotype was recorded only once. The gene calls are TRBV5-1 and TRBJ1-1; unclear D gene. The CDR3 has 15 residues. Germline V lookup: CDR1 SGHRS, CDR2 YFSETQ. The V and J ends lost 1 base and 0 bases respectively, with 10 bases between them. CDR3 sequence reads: CASSLRAGMNTEAFF. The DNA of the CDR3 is TGCGCCAGCAGCTTGAGGGCAGGCATGAACACTGAAGCTTTCTTT.

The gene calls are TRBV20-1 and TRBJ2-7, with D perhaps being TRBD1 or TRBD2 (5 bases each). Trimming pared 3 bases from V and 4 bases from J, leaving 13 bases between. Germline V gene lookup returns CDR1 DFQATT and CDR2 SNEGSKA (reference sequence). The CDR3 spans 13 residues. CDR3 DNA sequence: TGCAGTGCTAGTTGGGACCGGGGTTACGAGCAGTACTTC. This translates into CSASWDRGYEQYF.

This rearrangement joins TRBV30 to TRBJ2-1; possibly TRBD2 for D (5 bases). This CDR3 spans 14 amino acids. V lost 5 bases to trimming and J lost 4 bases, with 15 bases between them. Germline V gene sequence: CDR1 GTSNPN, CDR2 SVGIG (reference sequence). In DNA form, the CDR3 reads TGTGCCTGGGGCTTCCCCGGGAAGTACAATGAGCAGTTCTTC. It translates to CAWGFPGKYNEQFF.

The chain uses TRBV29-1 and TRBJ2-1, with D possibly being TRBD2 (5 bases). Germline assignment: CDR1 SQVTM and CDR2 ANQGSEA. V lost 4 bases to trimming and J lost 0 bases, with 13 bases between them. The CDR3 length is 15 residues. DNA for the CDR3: TGCAGCGTTGGGTCTAGCTATAGCTCCTACAATGAGCAGTTCTTC. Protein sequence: CSVGSSYSSYNEQFF.

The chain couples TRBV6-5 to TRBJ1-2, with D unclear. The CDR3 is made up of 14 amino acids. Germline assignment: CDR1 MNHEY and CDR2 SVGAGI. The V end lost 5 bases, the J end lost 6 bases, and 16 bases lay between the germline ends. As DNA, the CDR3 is TGTGCCAGCAGTAGACCTTTGGCAGGTGATGGCTACACCTTC. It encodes CASSRPLAGDGYTF.

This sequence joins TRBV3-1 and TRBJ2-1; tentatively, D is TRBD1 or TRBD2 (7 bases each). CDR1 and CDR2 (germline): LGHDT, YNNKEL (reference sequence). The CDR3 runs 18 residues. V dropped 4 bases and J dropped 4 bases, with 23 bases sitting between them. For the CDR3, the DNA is TGTGCCAGCAGCCCCAGGGGGACGGGGAGGGGGAGGTACAATGAGCAGTTCTTC. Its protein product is CASSPRGTGRGRYNEQFF.

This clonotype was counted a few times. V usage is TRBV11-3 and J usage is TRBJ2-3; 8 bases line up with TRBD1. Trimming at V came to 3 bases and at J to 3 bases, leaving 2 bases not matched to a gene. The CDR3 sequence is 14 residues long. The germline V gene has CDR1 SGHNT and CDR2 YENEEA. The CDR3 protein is CASSLGDRTDTQYF. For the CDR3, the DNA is TGTGCCAGCAGCTTGGGGGACAGGACAGATACGCAGTATTTT.

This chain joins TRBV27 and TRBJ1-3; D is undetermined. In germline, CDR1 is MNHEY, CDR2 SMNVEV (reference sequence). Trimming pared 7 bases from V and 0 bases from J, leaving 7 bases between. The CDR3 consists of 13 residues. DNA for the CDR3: TGTGCCAGCAAAACGAACTCTGGAAACACCATATATTTT. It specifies CASKTNSGNTIYF.

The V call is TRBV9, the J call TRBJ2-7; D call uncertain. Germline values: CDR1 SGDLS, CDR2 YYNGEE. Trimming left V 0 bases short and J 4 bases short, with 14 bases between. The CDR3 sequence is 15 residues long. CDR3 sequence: CASSVAGGNYYEQYF. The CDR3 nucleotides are TGTGCCAGCAGCGTAGCCGGCGGAAATTATTACGAGCAGTACTTC.

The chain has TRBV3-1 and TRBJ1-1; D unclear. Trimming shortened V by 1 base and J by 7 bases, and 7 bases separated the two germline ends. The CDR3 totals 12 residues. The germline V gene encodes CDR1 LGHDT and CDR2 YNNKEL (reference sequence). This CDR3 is CASSQVAGEAFF. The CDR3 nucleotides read TGTGCCAGCAGCCAAGTGGCAGGTGAAGCTTTCTTT.

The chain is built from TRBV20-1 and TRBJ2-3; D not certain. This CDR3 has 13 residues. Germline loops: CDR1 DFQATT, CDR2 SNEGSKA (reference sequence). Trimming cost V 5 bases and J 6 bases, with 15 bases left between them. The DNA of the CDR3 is TGCAGTGCTGATGGCCGCTCGGCGGATACGCAGTATTTT. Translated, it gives CSADGRSADTQYF.

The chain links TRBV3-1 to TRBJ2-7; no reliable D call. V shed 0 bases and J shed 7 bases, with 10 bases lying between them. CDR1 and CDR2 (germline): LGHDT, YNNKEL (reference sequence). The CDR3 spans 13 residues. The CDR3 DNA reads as TGTGCCAGCAGCCAAGATCTACGTCGGGAGCAGTACTTC. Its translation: CASSQDLRREQYF.

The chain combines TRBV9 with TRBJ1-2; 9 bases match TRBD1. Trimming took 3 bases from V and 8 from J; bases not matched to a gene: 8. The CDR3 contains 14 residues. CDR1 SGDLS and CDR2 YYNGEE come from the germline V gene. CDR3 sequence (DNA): TGTGCCAGCAGCGGCGTAAACAGGGGGCGAGGCTACACCTTC. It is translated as CASSGVNRGRGYTF.

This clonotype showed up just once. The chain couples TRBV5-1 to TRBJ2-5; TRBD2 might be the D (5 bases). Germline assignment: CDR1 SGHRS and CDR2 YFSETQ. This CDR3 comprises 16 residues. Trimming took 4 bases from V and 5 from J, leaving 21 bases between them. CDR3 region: CASSPLPAGSTETQYF. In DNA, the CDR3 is TGCGCCAGCAGCCCGTTGCCGGCTGGGAGCACGGAGACCCAGTACTTC. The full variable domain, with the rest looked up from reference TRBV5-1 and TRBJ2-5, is KAGVTQTPRYLIKTRGQQVTLSCSPISGHRSVSWYQQTPGQGLQFLFEYFSETQRNKGNFPGRFSGRQFSNSRSEMNVSTLELGDSALYLCASSPLPAGSTETQYFGPGTRLLVL.

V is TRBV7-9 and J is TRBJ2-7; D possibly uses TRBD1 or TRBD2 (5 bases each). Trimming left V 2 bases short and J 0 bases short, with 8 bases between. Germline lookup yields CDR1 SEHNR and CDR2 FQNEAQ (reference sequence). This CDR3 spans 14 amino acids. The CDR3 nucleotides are TGTGCCAGCAGCTTAAAGGGGAGCTCCTACGAGCAGTACTTC. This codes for CASSLKGSSYEQYF.

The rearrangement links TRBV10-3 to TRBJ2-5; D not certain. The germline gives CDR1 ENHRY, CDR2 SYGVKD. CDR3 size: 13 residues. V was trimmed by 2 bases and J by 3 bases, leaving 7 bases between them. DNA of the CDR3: TGTGCCATCAGTGAGGCGTACAAAGAGACCCAGTACTTC. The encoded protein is CAISEAYKETQYF.

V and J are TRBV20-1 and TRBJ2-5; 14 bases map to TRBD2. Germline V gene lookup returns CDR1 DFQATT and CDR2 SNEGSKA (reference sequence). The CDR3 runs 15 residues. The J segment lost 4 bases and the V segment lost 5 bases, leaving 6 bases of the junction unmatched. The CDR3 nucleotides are TGCAGTGCTGCGGGACTAGCGGGAGAGGGAGAGACCCAGTACTTC. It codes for CSAAGLAGEGETQYF.

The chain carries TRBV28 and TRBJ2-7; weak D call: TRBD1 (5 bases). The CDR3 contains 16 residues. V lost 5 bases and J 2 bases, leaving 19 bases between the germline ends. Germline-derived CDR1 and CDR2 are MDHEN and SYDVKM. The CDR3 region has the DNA TGTGCCAGCAGTCCCCCGACGGTCAGGGCCCCCTACGAGCAGTACTTC. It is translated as CASSPPTVRAPYEQYF.

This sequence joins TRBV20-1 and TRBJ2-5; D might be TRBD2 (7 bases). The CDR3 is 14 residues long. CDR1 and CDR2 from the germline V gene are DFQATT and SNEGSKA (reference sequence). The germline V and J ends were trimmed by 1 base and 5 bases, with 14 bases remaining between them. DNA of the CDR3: TGCAGTGCTAGAGCGGGGGGCCGGGAGGAGACCCAGTACTTC. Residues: CSARAGGREETQYF.

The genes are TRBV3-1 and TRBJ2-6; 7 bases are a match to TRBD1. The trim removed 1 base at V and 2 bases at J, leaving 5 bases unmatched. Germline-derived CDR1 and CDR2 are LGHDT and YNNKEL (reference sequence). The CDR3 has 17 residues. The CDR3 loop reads CASSQADRATGANVLTF. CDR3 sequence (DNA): TGTGCCAGCAGCCAAGCCGACAGGGCCACTGGGGCCAACGTCCTGACTTTC. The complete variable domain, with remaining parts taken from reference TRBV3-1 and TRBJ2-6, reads DTAVSQTPKYLVTQMGNDKSIKCEQNLGHDTMYWYKQDSKKFLKIMFSYNNKELIINETVPNRFSPKSPDKAHLNLHINSLELGDSAVYFCASSQADRATGANVLTFGAGSRLTVL.

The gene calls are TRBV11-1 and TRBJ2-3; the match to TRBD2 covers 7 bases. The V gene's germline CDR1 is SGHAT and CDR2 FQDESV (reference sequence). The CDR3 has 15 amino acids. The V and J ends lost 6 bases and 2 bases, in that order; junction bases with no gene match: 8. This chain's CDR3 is CASSRGGQLTDTQYF. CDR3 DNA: TGTGCCAGCAGTCGCGGGGGTCAGCTCACAGATACGCAGTATTTT.

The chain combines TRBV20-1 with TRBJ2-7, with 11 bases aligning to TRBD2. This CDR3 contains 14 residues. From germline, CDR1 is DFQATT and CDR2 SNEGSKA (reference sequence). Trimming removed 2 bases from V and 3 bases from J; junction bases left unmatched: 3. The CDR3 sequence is CSARLAGGNYEQYF. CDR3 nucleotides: TGCAGTGCTAGACTAGCGGGGGGTAACTACGAGCAGTACTTC.

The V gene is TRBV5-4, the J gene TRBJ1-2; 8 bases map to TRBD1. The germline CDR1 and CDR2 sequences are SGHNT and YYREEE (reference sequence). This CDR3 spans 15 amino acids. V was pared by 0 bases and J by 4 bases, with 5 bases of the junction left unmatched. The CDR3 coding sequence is TGTGCCAGCAGCTTGGGGGACAGGTCTACCTATGGCTACACCTTC. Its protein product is CASSLGDRSTYGYTF.

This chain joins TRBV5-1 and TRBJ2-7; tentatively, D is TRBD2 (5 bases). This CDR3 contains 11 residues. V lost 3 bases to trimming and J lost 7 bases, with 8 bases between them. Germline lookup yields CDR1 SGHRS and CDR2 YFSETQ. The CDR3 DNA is TGCGCCAGCAGCTGGACGGGAGAGCAGTACTTC. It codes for CASSWTGEQYF.

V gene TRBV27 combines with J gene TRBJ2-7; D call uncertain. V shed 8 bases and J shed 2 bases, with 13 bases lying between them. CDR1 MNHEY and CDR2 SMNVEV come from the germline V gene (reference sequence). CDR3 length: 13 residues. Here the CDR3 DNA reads TGTGCCAGCGGCTTAGCTTTCGCCTACGAGCAGTACTTC. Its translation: CASGLAFAYEQYF.

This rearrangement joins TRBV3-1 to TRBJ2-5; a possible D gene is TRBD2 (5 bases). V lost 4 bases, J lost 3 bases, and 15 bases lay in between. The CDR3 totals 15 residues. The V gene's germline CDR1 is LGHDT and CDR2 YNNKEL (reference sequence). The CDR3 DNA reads TGTGCCAGCAGCCCAGCCGGAGGCTATGAAGAGACCCAGTACTTC. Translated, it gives CASSPAGGYEETQYF.